The next 25 T cell receptor beta chains were all read from a single sample in a study of blood T cell repertoires in COVID-19. Sequencing used immunoSEQ multiplex PCR; TCRdb keeps in-frame clones, though not all of them. Of about 280,000 clones in the sample, about 82% were seen once. The sequenced sample consisted of peripheral blood. The receptor set was obtained from a man aged 45-65 years with active or convalescent COVID-19.

The CDR3 DNA sequence: TGTGCCAGCAGTTACCCCTCGGTGCTTGGCTACACCTTC. It yields the protein CASSYPSVLGYTF. The chain carries TRBV6-2 or TRBV6-3 and TRBJ1-2; unclear D gene. V was shortened by 2 bases and J by 7 bases, with 11 bases between the two germline ends. This CDR3 has 13 residues. The V gene's germline CDR1 is MNHEY and CDR2 SVGEGT.

CDR3 amino acids: CASSRQGWDRYGYTF. The CDR3 DNA sequence: TGTGCCAGTAGTAGACAGGGCTGGGACCGCTATGGCTACACCTTC. The rearrangement links TRBV19 to TRBJ1-2, with 7 nucleotides matching TRBD1. Losses at the gene ends were 4 bases for V and 4 bases for J; bases not matched to a gene: 9. The length of the CDR3 is 15 residues. The germline V gene encodes CDR1 LNHDA and CDR2 SQIVND (reference sequence). Combining the CDR3 with reference TRBV19 and TRBJ1-2 gives the whole variable domain DGGITQSPKYLFRKEGQNVTLSCEQNLNHDAMYWYRQDPGQGLRLIYYSQIVNDFQKGDIAEGYSVSREKKESFPLTVTSAQKNPTAFYLCASSRQGWDRYGYTFGSGTRLTVV.

The chain carries TRBV19 and TRBJ1-5; TRBD1 is a possible D gene (6 bases). With 5 bases removed from V and 0 bases from J, the gap between germline ends came to 20 bases. CDR1 and CDR2 (germline): LNHDA, SQIVND (reference sequence). This CDR3 contains 18 residues. DNA of the CDR3: TGTGCCAGTAGTCACCGCGCAGGGGCGGACCATAGCAATCAGCCCCAGCATTTT. Protein sequence: CASSHRAGADHSNQPQHF.

The chain employs TRBV5-1 and TRBJ2-3; 8 positions match TRBD1. This CDR3 spans 16 amino acids. The trim removed 4 bases at V and 0 bases at J, leaving 7 bases unmatched. Per the germline V gene, CDR1 is SGHRS and CDR2 is YFSETQ. This CDR3 reads CASSRTGSLSTDTQYF. Here the CDR3 DNA reads TGCGCCAGCAGCAGGACAGGGTCACTGAGCACAGATACGCAGTATTTT.

This clone came up once. The rearrangement links TRBV7-9 to TRBJ1-4; TRBD1 agrees at 8 bases. CDR1 and CDR2 from the germline V gene are SEHNR and FQNEAQ (reference sequence). V was clipped by 2 bases and J by 7 bases; unmatched bases: 3. The CDR3 is 14 residues long. The CDR3 here is CASSLTGGSEKLFF. In DNA, the CDR3 is TGTGCCAGCAGCTTAACAGGGGGTAGTGAAAAACTGTTTTTT.

The V gene is TRBV5-6, the J gene TRBJ1-6, with 9 bases matching TRBD1. CDR3 size: 14 residues. V was pared by 4 bases and J by 7 bases, with 3 bases of the junction left unmatched. Germline CDR1 is SGHDT and CDR2 is YYEEEE. CDR3 protein: CASSPGQGNSPLHF. In nucleotides, the CDR3 is TGTGCCAGCAGCCCGGGACAGGGCAATTCACCCCTCCACTTT.

The chain has TRBV11-2 and TRBJ1-1, with TRBD1 as a possible D gene (5 bases). V was trimmed by 5 bases and J by 10 bases, leaving 17 bases between them. The CDR3 sequence is 13 residues long. The V gene's germline CDR1 is SGHAT and CDR2 FQNNGV. CDR3 nucleotide sequence: TGTGCCAGCAGCCGACTGACAGCCCAGGGAGCTTTCTTT. It specifies CASSRLTAQGAFF.

This chain links TRBV28 with TRBJ1-5; possibly TRBD1 for D (6 bases). The CDR3 has 14 amino acids. V was clipped by 10 bases and J by 0 bases, with 13 bases between them. Germline CDR1 reads MDHEN; CDR2 reads SYDVKM. In DNA form, the CDR3 reads TGTGCCACCGGACAGTACGATAGCAATCAGCCCCAGCATTTT. Protein: CATGQYDSNQPQHF.

The chain combines TRBV3-1 (or the pseudogene TRBV3-2) with TRBJ1-5; 8 bases are shared with TRBD1. The germline V gene encodes CDR1 LGHDT and CDR2 YNNKEL (reference sequence). This CDR3 region has 19 residues. V lost 2 bases, J lost 0 bases, and 12 bases stayed unmatched. The CDR3 loop reads CASSQTGGRGRYSNQPQHF. DNA of the CDR3: TGTGCCAGCAGCCAAACTGGGGGCAGGGGGCGATATAGCAATCAGCCCCAGCATTTT.

The chain employs TRBV2 and TRBJ1-2, with TRBD1 matching over 7 bases. The CDR3 runs to 14 residues. V trimming: 0 bases; J trimming: 6 bases; junction bases outside the gene matches: 4. Looked up from germline, CDR1 is SNHLY and CDR2 is FYNNEI. The CDR3 sequence: CASSEAGQVDGYTF. The CDR3 bases are TGTGCCAGCAGTGAAGCCGGACAGGTAGATGGCTACACCTTC.

This chain links TRBV7-8 with TRBJ1-1, with no clear D. Per germline, CDR1 SGHVS and CDR2 FQNEAQ. The CDR3 spans 15 residues. V lost 1 base to trimming and J lost 0 bases, with 9 bases between them. The DNA of the CDR3 is TGTGCCAGCAGCTTAGGAGTCTCAATGAACACTGAAGCTTTCTTT. Protein sequence: CASSLGVSMNTEAFF.

The chain couples TRBV25-1 to TRBJ2-7; 7 bases agree with TRBD2. This CDR3 spans 13 amino acids. Germline values: CDR1 MGHDK, CDR2 SYGVNS. The J segment lost 0 bases and the V segment lost 6 bases, leaving 2 bases of the junction unmatched. The CDR3 region has the DNA TGTGCCAGCAGAGGCGGGAGCTCCTACGAGCAGTACTTC. Amino acid sequence: CASRGGSSYEQYF.

This clone occurred once. The chain recombines TRBV7-8 with TRBJ2-7; 8 positions match TRBD1. Losses at the gene ends were 5 bases for V and 9 bases for J; bases not matched to a gene: 18. The germline CDR1 and CDR2 sequences are SGHVS and FQNEAQ. The CDR3 runs 16 residues. CDR3: CASSPGSPGGAFRQYF. The CDR3 DNA sequence: TGTGCCAGCAGCCCCGGGAGTCCAGGGGGCGCTTTTCGGCAGTACTTC.

The gene calls are TRBV30 and TRBJ2-5; 14 positions agree with TRBD2. V shed 4 bases, J shed 4 bases, and the junction held 8 bases outside the gene matches. CDR1 and CDR2 from the germline V gene are GTSNPN and SVGIG (reference sequence). This CDR3 comprises 16 residues. The CDR3 sequence is CAWNPGTSGRAETQYF. CDR3 DNA: TGTGCCTGGAACCCCGGGACTAGCGGGAGAGCAGAGACCCAGTACTTC.

The V call is TRBV6-2 or TRBV6-3, the J call TRBJ2-3; a possible D gene is TRBD2 (5 bases). The CDR3 is 13 amino acids. Deletions cut 2 bases from V and 5 bases from J, with 8 bases between. CDR1 and CDR2 from the germline V gene are MNHEY and SVGEGT. CDR3 in DNA: TGTGCCAGCAGTTACACAACTAGAGATACGCAGTATTTT. It translates to CASSYTTRDTQYF.

The rearrangement links TRBV12-3 or TRBV12-4 to TRBJ2-7; no reliable D call. V dropped 6 bases and J dropped 1 base, with 4 bases sitting between them. This CDR3 is built from 11 residues. The CDR3 protein is CASSHSYEQYF. The CDR3 DNA reads TGTGCCAGCAGCCATTCCTACGAGCAGTACTTC.

The chain's CDR3 is CASSFQRRGSYNEQFF. The CDR3 DNA reads TGTGCCAGCAGCTTTCAGCGGAGAGGCTCCTACAATGAGCAGTTCTTC. The chain is built from TRBV7-9 and TRBJ2-1, with a possible D match to TRBD2 (5 bases). Germline V gives CDR1 SEHNR, CDR2 FQNEAQ (reference sequence). This CDR3 comprises 16 residues. The germline V and J ends were trimmed by 3 bases and 0 bases, with 12 bases remaining between them. Drawing the rest from reference TRBV7-9 and TRBJ2-1, the complete variable domain is DTGVSQNPRHKITKRGQNVTFRCDPISEHNRLYWYRQTLGQGPEFLTYFQNEAQLEKSRLLSDRFSAERPKGSFSTLEIQRTEQGDSAMYLCASSFQRRGSYNEQFFGPGTRLTVL.

V usage is TRBV2 and J usage is TRBJ2-1; a weak D match, TRBD2 (5 bases). Deletions cut 7 bases from V and 2 bases from J, with 15 bases between. The CDR3 loop spans 15 amino acids. Germline lookup yields CDR1 SNHLY and CDR2 FYNNEI. The CDR3 DNA reads as TGTGCCAGCATGTTTCGGAGCGGAACCTACAATGAGCAGTTCTTC. Its translation: CASMFRSGTYNEQFF.

V and J are TRBV19 and TRBJ2-3; 10 bases align to TRBD1. The germline gives CDR1 LNHDA, CDR2 SQIVND (reference sequence). The J segment lost 5 bases and the V segment lost 4 bases, leaving 9 bases of the junction unmatched. This CDR3 comprises 16 residues. The CDR3 DNA sequence: TGTGCCAGTAGTACACGACAGGGGGCGGGAGAAGATACGCAGTATTTT. This codes for CASSTRQGAGEDTQYF.

As regards this clone: The sample has other DNA sequences that encode this CDR3 too. The V gene is TRBV20-1, the J gene TRBJ1-2; no definite D call. Germline assignment: CDR1 DFQATT and CDR2 SNEGSKA (reference sequence). V lost 6 bases to trimming and J lost 8 bases, with 13 bases between them. This CDR3 has 11 amino acids. The CDR3 protein is CSAIAPGGYTF. As DNA, the CDR3 is TGCAGTGCAATAGCCCCGGGGGGCTACACCTTC.

The chain uses TRBV30 and TRBJ1-6; D is unclear. This CDR3 has 14 residues. The germline V gene has CDR1 GTSNPN and CDR2 SVGIG (reference sequence). V lost 3 bases to trimming and J lost 10 bases, with 16 bases between them. CDR3 in DNA: TGTGCCTGGAGACTAGGGATGGGCGGATCACCCCTCCACTTT. Translating gives CAWRLGMGGSPLHF.

The chain has TRBV7-2 and TRBJ2-1, with D perhaps matching TRBD2 (6 bases). CDR3 size: 14 residues. Trimming removed 5 bases from V and 9 bases from J, with 17 bases in between. The germline V gene encodes CDR1 SGHTA and CDR2 FQGNSA. CDR3 protein: CASSLLATSREQFF. The CDR3 DNA is TGTGCCAGCAGCCTACTTGCAACTAGCCGTGAGCAGTTCTTC.

The chain combines TRBV7-2 with TRBJ1-6, with D unresolved. In germline, CDR1 is SGHTA, CDR2 FQGNSA. The CDR3 loop spans 16 amino acids. Trimming removed 4 bases at V and 6 bases at J, with 16 bases between. CDR3 region: CASSSRRQKINSPLHF. Here the CDR3 DNA reads TGTGCCAGCAGCTCCCGGCGGCAGAAAATTAATTCACCCCTCCACTTT.

A single count supports this clone. V and J are TRBV27 and TRBJ2-7, with 9 bases identical to TRBD2. Trimming at V came to 6 bases and at J to 4 bases, leaving 10 bases not matched to a gene. The CDR3 consists of 15 residues. The germline gives CDR1 MNHEY, CDR2 SMNVEV (reference sequence). DNA for the CDR3: TGTGCCAGCAGGCACGGGACTAGCAATCCGTACGAGCAGTACTTC. Its translation is CASRHGTSNPYEQYF.

The chain has TRBV11-2 and TRBJ1-4, with 7 bases identical to TRBD1. J gave up 4 bases and V 6 bases, and 5 bases lay outside the gene matches. CDR1 and CDR2 (germline): SGHAT, FQNNGV. CDR3 length equals 14 residues. CDR3: CASSRDRNNEKLFF. The CDR3 nucleotides are TGTGCCAGCAGTCGGGACAGAAATAATGAAAAACTGTTTTTT.